The source of this T cell receptor (beta chain) is a study of glioma-infiltrating T cells. Whole-study findings and limits: Tissue and blood shared very few CDR3 sequences. Patients with low tissue-blood divergence carried a signature set of shared blood CDR3 motifs.

The CDR3 runs 15 residues. The germline CDR1 and CDR2 sequences are SGHTA and FQGNSA. Amplification of TCR alpha and beta CDR3 regions from RNA used iRepertoire nested multiplex PCR. Tissue mRNA or PBMC total RNA, roughly 100-400 ng, went into one-step reverse transcription and amplification. In TCRdb, the multiplex PCR reads were re-called with MiXCR into one record per CDR3 protein. The table has more than 350,000 distinct CDR3 sequences, 41% seen once. Points on this clonotype: Its target is unknown. An end of the junction does not agree with germline; a read error may underlie this.

The origin of this receptor is a human donor with low-grade glioma or glioblastoma, undergoing nonglioma brain surgery, or in good health (not recorded which). The V and J genes are TRBV7-2 and TRBJ2-7; 9 nucleotides line up with TRBD1. The sequencing input was glioma tissue, nonneoplastic brain tissue, or PBMCs (not recorded which). The CDR3 coding sequence is TGTGCCAGCAGTCTCCGGGACAGGGACCCCTACGGGCAGTACTTC. It codes for CASSLRDRDPYGQYF.